The 26 T cell receptor beta chains below come from one sample, sequenced in a study of cytomegalovirus exposure and HLA in healthy donors. PCR employed 60 Vbeta and 13 Jbeta primers. Sequencing was performed with immunoSEQ multiplex PCR; in TCRdb, only in-frame clones are kept and a portion is missing. The repertoire holds about 110,000 clones, 80% to 90% seen once, with under 2% in the top ten. The specimen sequenced was PBMCs. Source of these receptors: a man in his forties or fifties in good health and CMV-seronegative.

The V and J genes are TRBV5-1 and TRBJ1-5; D remains ambiguous. Germline V gene sequence: CDR1 SGHRS, CDR2 YFSETQ. This CDR3 region has 16 residues. V was shortened by 0 bases and J by 0 bases, with 10 bases between the two germline ends. The CDR3 sequence is CASSLDGINSNQPQHF. The CDR3 DNA sequence: TGCGCCAGCAGCTTGGACGGTATAAATAGCAATCAGCCCCAGCATTTT.

The CDR3 DNA reads as TGTGCCAGCAGTGAATACCGCATAGGGACAGGGCAAGAGACCCAGTACTTC. It specifies CASSEYRIGTGQETQYF. The rearrangement joins TRBV6-1 to TRBJ2-5; 9 nucleotides align to TRBD1. The CDR3 loop spans 17 amino acids. Looked up from germline, CDR1 is MNHNS and CDR2 is SASEGT. The V segment lost 2 bases and the J segment 2 bases; nucleotides outside the gene matches: 9.

The rearrangement joins TRBV23-1 to TRBJ1-3; the D gene is possibly TRBD1 (6 bases). TRBV23-1 is filed as an ORF, its function uncertain. The V end lost 7 bases, the J end lost 2 bases, and 18 bases lay between the germline ends. The CDR3 covers 16 residues. The CDR3 DNA reads as TGCGCCAGCATCCCCGACAGGATCAGTGCTGGAAACACCATATATTTT. Translation: CASIPDRISAGNTIYF.

This clone has just a few counts. This chain links TRBV30 with TRBJ2-7; no definite D call. Trimming removed 1 base from V and 5 bases from J, with 9 bases in between. Germline CDR1 reads GTSNPN; CDR2 reads SVGIG (reference sequence). The CDR3 runs 12 residues. The CDR3 here is CAWSGLLDEQYF. The CDR3 bases are TGTGCCTGGAGTGGACTGTTAGACGAGCAGTACTTC.

V usage is TRBV7-9 and J usage is TRBJ1-3, with D possibly TRBD1 on 6 matching bases. Germline values: CDR1 SEHNR, CDR2 FQNEAQ (reference sequence). V was cut by 3 bases and J by 2 bases, with 11 bases left in between. The CDR3 runs 15 residues. CDR3 nucleotides: TGTGCCAGCAGCTTTACAGGGTCACCTGGAAACACCATATATTTT. As protein: CASSFTGSPGNTIYF.

V and J are TRBV19 and TRBJ1-2; 7 bases fit TRBD1. The germline V gene encodes CDR1 LNHDA and CDR2 SQIVND (reference sequence). This CDR3 has 14 residues. Trimming cost V 6 bases and J 2 bases; bases outside gene matches: 6. CDR3 nucleotides: TGTGCCAGTAGGGCACAGGGGCTAAACTATGGCTACACCTTC. It yields the protein CASRAQGLNYGYTF. Together with reference TRBV19 and TRBJ1-2, the CDR3 gives the full variable domain: DGGITQSPKYLFRKEGQNVTLSCEQNLNHDAMYWYRQDPGQGLRLIYYSQIVNDFQKGDIAEGYSVSREKKESFPLTVTSAQKNPTAFYLCASRAQGLNYGYTFGSGTRLTVV.

This chain joins TRBV7-3 and TRBJ1-2; D is possibly TRBD1 (6 bases). This CDR3 has 13 residues. V was pared by 6 bases and J by 8 bases, with 16 bases between. Germline assignment: CDR1 SGHTA and CDR2 FQGTGA. CDR3 sequence: CASSYRPGAGYTF. CDR3 DNA: TGTGCCAGCAGTTACCGTCCAGGGGCCGGCTACACCTTC.

The chain recombines TRBV4-1 with TRBJ1-2; D possibly corresponds to TRBD1 (6 bases). Between the trimmed V and J ends, which lost 2 bases and 7 bases, there was a span of 14 bases. The CDR3 spans 14 residues. Germline V CDR1 and CDR2: MGHRA, YSYEKL. CDR3 nucleotides: TGCGCCAGCAGCCAAATGGGGGGGGCCTTTGGCTACACCTTC. Protein sequence: CASSQMGGAFGYTF.

The chain carries TRBV28 and TRBJ2-2; D is unclear. Germline V CDR1 and CDR2: MDHEN, SYDVKM. The CDR3 consists of 13 residues. The V gene lost 6 bases and the J gene lost 1 base, with 6 bases spanning the gap. CDR3 sequence: CASRTVNTGELFF. The CDR3, as DNA: TGTGCCAGCAGAACAGTGAACACCGGGGAGCTGTTTTTT. The whole variable domain, remainder taken from reference TRBV28 and TRBJ2-2, is DVKVTQSSRYLVKRTGEKVFLECVQDMDHENMFWYRQDPGLGLRLIYFSYDVKMKEKGDIPEGYSVSREKKERFSLILESASTNQTSMYLCASRTVNTGELFFGEGSRLTVL.

This chain uses TRBV10-1 with TRBJ2-1, with D perhaps TRBD2 (5 bases). Germline lookup yields CDR1 WNHNN and CDR2 SYGVQD (reference sequence). V was cut by 8 bases and J by 5 bases, with 16 bases left in between. The CDR3 is 14 amino acids. CDR3 bases: TGCGCCAGCGGGGATGGGGTCGGGGACAATGAGCAGTTCTTC. It specifies CASGDGVGDNEQFF.

The V and J genes are TRBV11-2 and TRBJ2-7; D unresolved. Per germline, CDR1 SGHAT and CDR2 FQNNGV. The CDR3 runs 13 residues. Trimming stripped 1 base from V and 1 base from J, with 5 bases between. CDR3 protein: CASSLARSYEQYF. In DNA form, the CDR3 reads TGTGCCAGCAGCTTAGCTCGGTCCTACGAGCAGTACTTC.

This chain joins TRBV7-9 and TRBJ2-1; the match to TRBD2 covers 15 bases. The germline gives CDR1 SEHNR, CDR2 FQNEAQ (reference sequence). V gave up 5 bases and J gave up 10 bases; unmatched junction bases: 6. There are 15 residues in the CDR3. The CDR3 reads CASSLGLAGGSEQFF. The CDR3 DNA is TGTGCCAGCAGCCTGGGACTAGCGGGGGGAAGCGAGCAGTTCTTC.

J is TRBJ2-7 and V is TRBV11-3; 7 bases align to TRBD1. CDR3 length: 13 residues. J lost 2 bases, V lost 5 bases, and 3 bases had no gene match. Germline V gene data show CDR1 as SGHNT and CDR2 as YENEEA. This CDR3 is CASSRDRAYEQYF. As DNA, the CDR3 is TGTGCCAGCAGCCGGGACAGAGCCTACGAGCAGTACTTC.

The rearrangement uses TRBV9 and TRBJ2-3; D may be TRBD2 (5 bases). The CDR3 has 15 amino acids. CDR1 and CDR2 from the germline V gene are SGDLS and YYNGEE. V lost 0 bases and J lost 1, with 9 bases in between. CDR3 DNA sequence: TGTGCCAGCAGCGTAGGAAGCGGCCGCACAGATACGCAGTATTTT. As protein: CASSVGSGRTDTQYF. The full variable domain, in which reference TRBV9 and TRBJ2-3 provide the parts outside the CDR3, is DSGVTQTPKHLITATGQRVTLRCSPRSGDLSVYWYQQSLDQGLQFLIQYYNGEERAKGNILERFSAQQFPDLHSELNLSSLELGDSALYFCASSVGSGRTDTQYFGPGTRLTVL.

This chain uses TRBV5-1 with TRBJ1-2, with 7 bases fitting TRBD1. The germline V gene encodes CDR1 SGHRS and CDR2 YFSETQ. This CDR3 contains 15 residues. The ends lost 4 bases at V and 4 bases at J; junction bases unmatched: 10. CDR3 DNA sequence: TGCGCCAGCAGCGAAACAGGGGAGTTCAGCTATGGCTACACCTTC. This codes for CASSETGEFSYGYTF.

The chain couples TRBV19 to TRBJ1-5; no definite D call. The CDR3 is 12 amino acids. V shed 5 bases and J shed 9 bases, with 11 bases lying between them. CDR1 LNHDA and CDR2 SQIVND come from the germline V gene (reference sequence). CDR3 region: CASSATPPPQHF. The DNA of the CDR3 is TGTGCCAGTAGTGCGACTCCTCCGCCCCAGCATTTT.

This clone was detected only once. The CDR3 loop reads CASRAGARNEQFF. Written as DNA, the CDR3 is TGTGCCAGCAGGGCAGGGGCTCGAAATGAGCAGTTCTTC. The rearrangement uses TRBV27 and TRBJ2-1; TRBD1 might be the D (6 bases). This CDR3 is built from 13 residues. Trimming took 6 bases from V and 7 from J, leaving 13 bases between them. Germline V gene lookup returns CDR1 MNHEY and CDR2 SMNVEV (reference sequence).

This clone was counted once. The CDR3 DNA follows: TGTGCCAGCAGCTTCTCCGGACTTGCCGCTCAAGAGACCCAGTACTTC. It translates to CASSFSGLAAQETQYF. V is TRBV7-2 and J is TRBJ2-5, with D perhaps matching TRBD2 (5 bases). Germline CDR1 is SGHTA and CDR2 is FQGNSA. CDR3 size: 16 residues. The V end was cut by 3 bases, the J end by 2 bases, with 16 bases between.

The CDR3 loop reads CATREDRGLNQPQHF. The DNA for the CDR3 is TGTGCCACCAGAGAGGACAGGGGACTCAATCAGCCCCAGCATTTT. The V and J genes are TRBV15 and TRBJ1-5; TRBD1 matches at 9 bases. CDR3 length equals 15 residues. V shed 6 bases, J shed 3 bases, and the junction held 6 bases outside the gene matches. Germline CDR1 LNHNV, CDR2 YYDKDF (reference sequence). The variable domain in full, with the rest retrieved from reference TRBV15 and TRBJ1-5, is DAMVIQNPRYQVTQFGKPVTLSCSQTLNHNVMYWYQQKSSQAPKLLFHYYDKDFNNEADTPDNFQSRRPNTSFCFLDIRSPGLGDTAMYLCATREDRGLNQPQHFGDGTRLSIL.

DNA for the CDR3: TGTGCCAGCAGCAGGGGACAGATAAATTCACCCCTCCACTTT. Protein sequence: CASSRGQINSPLHF. The rearrangement uses TRBV27 and TRBJ1-6, with TRBD1 identical over 7 bases. Germline lookup yields CDR1 MNHEY and CDR2 SMNVEV (reference sequence). Trimming at V came to 6 bases and at J to 7 bases, leaving 6 bases not matched to a gene. The CDR3 has 14 amino acids.

With regard to this clone: Other DNA sequences within the sample encode an identical CDR3. The gene calls are TRBV5-1 and TRBJ1-1, with D tentatively TRBD1 (6 bases). Germline CDR1 and CDR2: SGHRS and YFSETQ. This CDR3 spans 13 amino acids. V lost 2 bases and J lost 1, with 6 bases in between. The CDR3 coding sequence is TGCGCCAGCAGCTTACAGGGGAACACTGAAGCTTTCTTT. The encoded protein is CASSLQGNTEAFF.

Only one count was recorded for this clone. The chain recombines TRBV4-1 with TRBJ2-6; D is unresolved. Between the trimmed V and J ends, which lost 3 bases and 0 bases, there was a span of 21 bases. The CDR3 has 20 amino acids. Germline lookup yields CDR1 MGHRA and CDR2 YSYEKL. CDR3 nucleotide sequence: TGCGCCAGCAGCCACCGAGCTCAAAACCGCCTTAACTCTGGGGCCAACGTCCTGACTTTC. It is translated as CASSHRAQNRLNSGANVLTF.

J is TRBJ2-1 and V is TRBV6-5; 7 nucleotides match TRBD2. V trimming: 6 bases; J trimming: 8 bases; junction bases outside the gene matches: 7. Germline assignment: CDR1 MNHEY and CDR2 SVGAGI. The CDR3 length is 13 residues. The CDR3 nucleotides read TGTGCCAGCAGCCCGACTAGCAGACATGAGCAGTTCTTC. This encodes CASSPTSRHEQFF.

This chain joins TRBV7-3 and TRBJ2-7; 7 nucleotides align to TRBD1. Germline loops: CDR1 SGHTA, CDR2 FQGTGA. Germline trimming cut 5 bases from V and 0 bases from J; bases unmatched to any gene: 7. The CDR3 runs 15 residues. The CDR3 bases are TGTGCCAGCAGCATTACAGGGGAGAGCTCCTACGAGCAGTACTTC. This codes for CASSITGESSYEQYF.

In its sample, this clone was seen a few times. The rearrangement links TRBV6-5 to TRBJ2-7; 11 bases agree with TRBD2. CDR3 length equals 15 residues. CDR1 and CDR2 (germline): MNHEY, SVGAGI. V gave up 7 bases and J gave up 1 base; unmatched junction bases: 6. This chain's CDR3 is CASMPPSGGSYEQYF. CDR3 nucleotides: TGTGCCAGCATGCCCCCTAGCGGGGGGTCCTACGAGCAGTACTTC.

The genes are TRBV6-5 and TRBJ1-1; 9 nucleotides match TRBD1. The CDR3 runs 14 residues. Germline loops: CDR1 MNHEY, CDR2 SVGAGI. V trimming: 8 bases; J trimming: 5 bases; junction bases outside the gene matches: 9. The CDR3 nucleotides are TGTGCCAGCGAGGGGACAGGGTGGAGGACTGAAGCTTTCTTT. Protein: CASEGTGWRTEAFF.